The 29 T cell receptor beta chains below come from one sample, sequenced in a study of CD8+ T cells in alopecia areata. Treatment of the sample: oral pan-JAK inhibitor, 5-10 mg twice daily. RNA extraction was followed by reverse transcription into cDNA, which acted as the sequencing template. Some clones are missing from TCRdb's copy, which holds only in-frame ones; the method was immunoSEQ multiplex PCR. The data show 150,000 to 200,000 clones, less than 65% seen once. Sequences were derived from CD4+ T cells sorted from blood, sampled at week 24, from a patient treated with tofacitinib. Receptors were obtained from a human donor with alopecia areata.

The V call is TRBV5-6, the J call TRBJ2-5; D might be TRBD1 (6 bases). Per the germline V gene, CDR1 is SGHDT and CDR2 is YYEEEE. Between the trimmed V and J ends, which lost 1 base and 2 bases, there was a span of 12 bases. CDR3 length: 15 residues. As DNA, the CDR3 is TGTGCCAGCAGCTTGACAGGGTGGGATCAAGAGACCCAGTACTTC. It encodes CASSLTGWDQETQYF. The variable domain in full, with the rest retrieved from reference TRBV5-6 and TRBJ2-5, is DAGVTQSPTHLIKTRGQQVTLRCSPKSGHDTVSWYQQALGQGPQFIFQYYEEEERQRGNFPDRFSGHQFPNYSSELNVNALLLGDSALYLCASSLTGWDQETQYFGPGTRLLVL.

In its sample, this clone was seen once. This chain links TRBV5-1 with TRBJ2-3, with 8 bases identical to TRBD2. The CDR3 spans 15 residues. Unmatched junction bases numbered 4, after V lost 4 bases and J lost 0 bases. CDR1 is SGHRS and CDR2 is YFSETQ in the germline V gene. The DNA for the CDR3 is TGCGCCAGCAGCCCCTCGGGGGGGAGCACAGATACGCAGTATTTT. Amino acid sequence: CASSPSGGSTDTQYF.

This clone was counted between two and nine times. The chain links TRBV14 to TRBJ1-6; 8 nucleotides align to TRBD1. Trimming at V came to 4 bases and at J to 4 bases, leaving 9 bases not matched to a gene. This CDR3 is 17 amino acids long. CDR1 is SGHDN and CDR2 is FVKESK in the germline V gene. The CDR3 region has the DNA TGTGCCAGCAGCCCTAACAGGGGGACCCTATATAATTCACCCCTCCACTTT. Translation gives CASSPNRGTLYNSPLHF.

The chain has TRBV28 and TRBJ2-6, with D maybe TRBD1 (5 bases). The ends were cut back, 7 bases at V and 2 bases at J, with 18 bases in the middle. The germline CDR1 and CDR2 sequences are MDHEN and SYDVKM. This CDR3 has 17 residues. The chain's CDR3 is CASTPGTGAPGANVLTF. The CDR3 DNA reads TGTGCCAGCACCCCCGGAACTGGGGCGCCTGGGGCCAACGTCCTGACTTTC.

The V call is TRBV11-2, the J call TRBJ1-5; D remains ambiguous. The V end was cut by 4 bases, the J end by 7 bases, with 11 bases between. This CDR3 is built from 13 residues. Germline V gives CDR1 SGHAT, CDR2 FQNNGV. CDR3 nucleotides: TGTGCCAGCAGCTGGAACTTGGACCAGCCCCAGCATTTT. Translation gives CASSWNLDQPQHF.

The CDR3 DNA is TGCGCCAGCAGCTTGGTTCGGGGTCGGACTGAAGCTTTCTTT. Translation: CASSLVRGRTEAFF. V gene TRBV5-1 combines with J gene TRBJ1-1; D not certain. Trimming shortened V by 0 bases and J by 5 bases, and 11 bases separated the two germline ends. Germline V gene sequence: CDR1 SGHRS, CDR2 YFSETQ. This CDR3 contains 14 residues.

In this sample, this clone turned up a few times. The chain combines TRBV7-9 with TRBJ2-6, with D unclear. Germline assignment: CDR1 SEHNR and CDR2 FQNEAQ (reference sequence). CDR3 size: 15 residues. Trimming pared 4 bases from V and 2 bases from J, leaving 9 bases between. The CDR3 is CASSSYGTGANVLTF. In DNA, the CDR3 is TGTGCCAGCAGCTCATATGGTACTGGGGCCAACGTCCTGACTTTC.

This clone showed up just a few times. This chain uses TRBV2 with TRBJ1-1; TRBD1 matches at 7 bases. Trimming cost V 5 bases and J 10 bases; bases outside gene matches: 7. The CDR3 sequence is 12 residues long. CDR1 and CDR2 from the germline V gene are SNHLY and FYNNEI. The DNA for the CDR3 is TGTGCCAGCAGTTTCGTAGGGGGCACAGCTTTCTTT. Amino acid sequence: CASSFVGGTAFF. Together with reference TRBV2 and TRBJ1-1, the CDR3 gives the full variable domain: EPEVTQTPSHQVTQMGQEVILRCVPISNHLYFYWYRQILGQKVEFLVSFYNNEISEKSEIFDDQFSVERPDGSNFTLKIRSTKLEDSAMYFCASSFVGGTAFFGQGTRLTVV.

In nucleotides, the CDR3 is TGTGCCAGCAGCTTAGGGACAGGGGCGGACGAGCAGTACTTC. Translated: CASSLGTGADEQYF. The V gene is TRBV7-6, the J gene TRBJ2-7, with 9 bases that match TRBD1. The CDR3 totals 14 residues. Germline assignment: CDR1 SGHVS and CDR2 FNYEAQ. V shed 1 base, J shed 5 bases, and the junction held 3 bases outside the gene matches.

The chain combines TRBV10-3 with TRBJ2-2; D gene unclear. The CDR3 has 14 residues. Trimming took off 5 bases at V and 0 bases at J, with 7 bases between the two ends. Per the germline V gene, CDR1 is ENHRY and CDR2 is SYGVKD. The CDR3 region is CAISWSPNTGELFF. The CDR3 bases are TGTGCCATCAGTTGGTCCCCGAACACCGGGGAGCTGTTTTTT.

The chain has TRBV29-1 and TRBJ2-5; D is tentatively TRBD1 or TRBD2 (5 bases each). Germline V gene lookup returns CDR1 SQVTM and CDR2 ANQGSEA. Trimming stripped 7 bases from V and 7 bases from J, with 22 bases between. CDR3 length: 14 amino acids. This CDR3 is CSASTEAGGGTQYF. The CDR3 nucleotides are TGCAGCGCCTCGACAGAGGCGGGTGGCGGGACCCAGTACTTC.

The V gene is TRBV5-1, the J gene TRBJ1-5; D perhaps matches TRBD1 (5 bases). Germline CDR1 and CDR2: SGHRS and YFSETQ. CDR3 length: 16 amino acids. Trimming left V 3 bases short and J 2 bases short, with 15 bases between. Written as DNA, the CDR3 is TGCGCCAGCAGCTCGGGACCTGGGGGAGGCAATCAGCCCCAGCATTTT. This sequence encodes CASSSGPGGGNQPQHF.

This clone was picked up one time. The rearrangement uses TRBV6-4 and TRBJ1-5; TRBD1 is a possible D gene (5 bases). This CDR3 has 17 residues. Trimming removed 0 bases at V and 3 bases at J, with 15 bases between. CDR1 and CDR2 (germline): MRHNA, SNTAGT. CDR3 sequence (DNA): TGTGCCAGCAGTGACTCGAGGGGCCAGGGCATCAATCAGCCCCAGCATTTT. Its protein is CASSDSRGQGINQPQHF.

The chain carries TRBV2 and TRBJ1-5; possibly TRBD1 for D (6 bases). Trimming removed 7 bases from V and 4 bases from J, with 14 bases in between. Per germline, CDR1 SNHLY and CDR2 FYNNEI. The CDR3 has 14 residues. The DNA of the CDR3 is TGTGCCAGCAACCCCGACAGGCCAAATCAGCCCCAGCATTTT. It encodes CASNPDRPNQPQHF.

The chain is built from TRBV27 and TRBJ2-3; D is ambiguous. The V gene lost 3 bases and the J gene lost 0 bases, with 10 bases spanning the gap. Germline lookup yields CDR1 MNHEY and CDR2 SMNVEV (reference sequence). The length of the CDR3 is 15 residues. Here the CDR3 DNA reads TGTGCCAGCAGTTTTCTCGGGCTTAGCACAGATACGCAGTATTTT. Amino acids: CASSFLGLSTDTQYF.

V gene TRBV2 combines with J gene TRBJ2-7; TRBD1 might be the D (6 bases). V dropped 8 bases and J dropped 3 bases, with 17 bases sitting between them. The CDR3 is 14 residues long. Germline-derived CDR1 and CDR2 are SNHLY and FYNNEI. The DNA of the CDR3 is TGTGCCAGCGGAAGGGACATAGGGGGCTACGAGCAGTACTTC. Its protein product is CASGRDIGGYEQYF.

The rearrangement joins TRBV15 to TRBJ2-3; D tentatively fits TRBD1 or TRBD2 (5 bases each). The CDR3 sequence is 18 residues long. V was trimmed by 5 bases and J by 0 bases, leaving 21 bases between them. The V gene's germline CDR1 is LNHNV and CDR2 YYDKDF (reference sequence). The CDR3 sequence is CATSCSRDPCFSTDTQYF. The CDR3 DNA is TGTGCCACCAGCTGTAGCCGGGACCCCTGCTTTAGCACAGATACGCAGTATTTT.

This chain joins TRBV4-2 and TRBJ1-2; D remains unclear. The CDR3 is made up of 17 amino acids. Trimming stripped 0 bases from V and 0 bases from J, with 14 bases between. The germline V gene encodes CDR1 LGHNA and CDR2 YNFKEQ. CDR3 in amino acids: CASSQDLAAATNYGYTF. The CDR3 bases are TGTGCCAGCAGCCAAGATCTAGCGGCAGCCACTAACTATGGCTACACCTTC.

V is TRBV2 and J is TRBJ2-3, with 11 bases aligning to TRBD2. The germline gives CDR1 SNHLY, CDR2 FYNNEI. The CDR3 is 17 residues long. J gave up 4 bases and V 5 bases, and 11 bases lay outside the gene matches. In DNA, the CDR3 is TGTGCCAGCAGTCCTTCTTTTCTAGCGGGGGGCTCAGATACGCAGTATTTT. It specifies CASSPSFLAGGSDTQYF.

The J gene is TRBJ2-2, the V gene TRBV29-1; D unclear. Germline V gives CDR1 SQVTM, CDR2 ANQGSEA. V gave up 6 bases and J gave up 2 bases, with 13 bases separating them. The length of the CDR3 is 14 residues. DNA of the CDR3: TGCAGCGTCCGGTCCCCAACCAACACCGGGGAGCTGTTTTTT. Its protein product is CSVRSPTNTGELFF.

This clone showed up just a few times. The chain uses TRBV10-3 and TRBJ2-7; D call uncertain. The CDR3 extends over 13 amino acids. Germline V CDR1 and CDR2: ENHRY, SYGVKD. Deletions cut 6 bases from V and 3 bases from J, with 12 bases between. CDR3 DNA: TGTGCCATCAGCATGGAACCCTACTACGAGCAGTACTTC. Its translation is CAISMEPYYEQYF.

The CDR3 DNA is TGCGCCAGCAGTCAATCGGGGAACTATGGCTACACCTTC. This encodes CASSQSGNYGYTF. The chain combines TRBV23-1 with TRBJ1-2; the D is unclear. TRBV23-1 is assigned to the ORF class and has an uncertain function. V lost 0 bases and J 2 bases, leaving 4 bases between the germline ends. The CDR3 has 13 residues.

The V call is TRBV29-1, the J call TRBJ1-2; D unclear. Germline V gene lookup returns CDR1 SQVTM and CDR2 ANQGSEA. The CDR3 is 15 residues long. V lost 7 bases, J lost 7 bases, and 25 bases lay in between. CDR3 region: CSAIHPGRGSGGYTF. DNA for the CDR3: TGCAGCGCAATTCATCCGGGCCGAGGGAGCGGTGGCTACACCTTC.

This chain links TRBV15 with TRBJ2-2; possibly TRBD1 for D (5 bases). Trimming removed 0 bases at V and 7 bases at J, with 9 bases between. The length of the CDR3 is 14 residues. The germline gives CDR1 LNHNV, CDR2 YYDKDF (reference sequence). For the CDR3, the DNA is TGTGCCACCAGCAGAGATCCAGGGTACGGGGAGCTGTTTTTT. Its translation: CATSRDPGYGELFF.

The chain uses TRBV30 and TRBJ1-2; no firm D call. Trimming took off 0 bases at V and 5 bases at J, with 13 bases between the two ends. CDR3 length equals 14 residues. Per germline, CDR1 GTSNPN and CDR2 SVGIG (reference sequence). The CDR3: CAWSVSLKTYGYTF. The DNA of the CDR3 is TGTGCCTGGAGTGTTTCCCTCAAGACGTATGGCTACACCTTC.

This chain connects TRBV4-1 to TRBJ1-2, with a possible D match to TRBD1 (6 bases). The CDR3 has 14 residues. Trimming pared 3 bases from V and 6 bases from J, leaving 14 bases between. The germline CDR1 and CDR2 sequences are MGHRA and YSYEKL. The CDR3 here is CASSHPLGANGYTF. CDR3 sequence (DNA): TGCGCCAGCAGCCACCCGTTGGGGGCTAATGGCTACACCTTC.

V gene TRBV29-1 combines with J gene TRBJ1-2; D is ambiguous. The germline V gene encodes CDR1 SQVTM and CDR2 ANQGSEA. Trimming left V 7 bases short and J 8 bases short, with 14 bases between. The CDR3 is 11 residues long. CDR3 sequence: CSEGSGGGYTF. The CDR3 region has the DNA TGCAGCGAGGGATCCGGCGGCGGCTACACCTTC.

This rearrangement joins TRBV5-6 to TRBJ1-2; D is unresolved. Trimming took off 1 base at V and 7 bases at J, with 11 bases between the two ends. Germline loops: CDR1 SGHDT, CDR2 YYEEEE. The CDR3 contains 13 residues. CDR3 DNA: TGTGCCAGCAGCTTGACCCGGTTGGGTGGCTACACCTTC. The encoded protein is CASSLTRLGGYTF.

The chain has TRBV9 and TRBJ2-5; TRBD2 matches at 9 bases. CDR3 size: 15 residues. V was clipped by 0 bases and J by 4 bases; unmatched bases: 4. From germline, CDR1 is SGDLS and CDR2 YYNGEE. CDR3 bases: TGTGCCAGCAGCGTAGCACTAGCGGGCGGAGAGACCCAGTACTTC. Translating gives CASSVALAGGETQYF.